Only a few counts were recorded for the clone carrying this T cell receptor beta chain. Clones were sequenced by immunoSEQ multiplex PCR, and TCRdb holds only the in-frame ones, with some missing. Counted here are around 510,000 clones, around 77% occurring once; the ten biggest clones make up around 11%. This entry is derived from a study of shared clonotypes between healthy human individuals. With V trimmed by 6 bases and J by 2 bases, 2 bases remained unmatched. The CDR3 covers 13 residues. The V gene's germline CDR1 is SNHLY and CDR2 FYNNEI. Genomic DNA came from around 84 million PBMCs in unsorted samples.

The receptor was isolated from a woman aged 40 to 49 in good health. Some clones in this sample may be carry-over from other donors' samples. The material sequenced was PBMCs. The chain is built from TRBV2 and TRBJ2-3; 7 bases map to TRBD1. The chain's CDR3 is CASSGTVTDTQYF. For the CDR3, the DNA is TGTGCCAGCAGCGGGACAGTCACAGATACGCAGTATTTT.